This T cell receptor (beta chain) was sequenced during a study of T cell responses to AZD1222 COVID-19 vaccine. General study findings and limits: Among spike-specific TCRs, nearly half reportedly target unmutated variant regions. Seropositive AZD1222 recipients at baseline numbered only five or six.

The table came from immunoSEQ multiplex PCR; TCRdb's copy has only in-frame clones and leaves some out. The sample includes roughly 270,000 clones, roughly 93% of them seen just once. Investigators merged groups given second doses at roughly 4 or roughly 12 weeks. Germline loops: CDR1 LNHNV, CDR2 YYDKDF (reference sequence). This CDR3 region has 15 residues. Germline trimming cut 3 bases from V and 4 bases from J; bases unmatched to any gene: 6. This clone appeared a single time. The antigen remains unidentified. The sequences come from peripheral blood, collected 28 days after the second AZD1222 dose. This rearrangement joins TRBV15 to TRBJ1-1; 9 bases line up with TRBD1. This clonotype was sampled from an adult who received the AZD1222 COVID-19 vaccine. For the CDR3, the DNA is TGTGCCACCAGCAGGAGGCTGACAGGGGGCACTGAAGCTTTCTTT. The encoded protein is CATSRRLTGGTEAFF. The whole variable domain, filled in from reference TRBV15 and TRBJ1-1, reads DAMVIQNPRYQVTQFGKPVTLSCSQTLNHNVMYWYQQKSSQAPKLLFHYYDKDFNNEADTPDNFQSRRPNTSFCFLDIRSPGLGDTAMYLCATSRRLTGGTEAFFGQGTRLTVV.